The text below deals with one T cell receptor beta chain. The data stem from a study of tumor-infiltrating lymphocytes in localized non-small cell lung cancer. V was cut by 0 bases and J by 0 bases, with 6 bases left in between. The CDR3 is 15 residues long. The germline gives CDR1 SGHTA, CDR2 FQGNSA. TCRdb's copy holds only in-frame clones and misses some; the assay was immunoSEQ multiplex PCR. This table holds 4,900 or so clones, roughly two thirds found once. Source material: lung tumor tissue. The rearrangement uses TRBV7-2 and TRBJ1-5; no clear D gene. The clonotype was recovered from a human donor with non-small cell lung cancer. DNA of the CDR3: TGTGCCAGCAGCTTAGCCCTTGATAGCAATCAGCCCCAGCATTTT. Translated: CASSLALDSNQPQHF.